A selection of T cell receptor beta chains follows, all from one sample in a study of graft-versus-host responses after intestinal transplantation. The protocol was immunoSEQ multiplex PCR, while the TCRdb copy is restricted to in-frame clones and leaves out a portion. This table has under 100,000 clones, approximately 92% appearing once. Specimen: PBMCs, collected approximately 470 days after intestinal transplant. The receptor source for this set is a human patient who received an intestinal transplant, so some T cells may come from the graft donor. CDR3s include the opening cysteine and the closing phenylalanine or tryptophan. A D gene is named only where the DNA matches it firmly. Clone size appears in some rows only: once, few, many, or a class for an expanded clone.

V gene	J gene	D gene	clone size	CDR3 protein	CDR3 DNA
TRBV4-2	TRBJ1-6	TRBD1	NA	CASSQDPDRVESSPLHF	TGTGCCAGCAGCCAAGATCCGGACAGGGTGGAGTCTTCACCCCTCCACTTT
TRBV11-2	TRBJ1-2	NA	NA	CASSLAQTRNYGYTF	TGTGCCAGCAGCTTAGCTCAGACCAGAAACTATGGCTACACCTTC
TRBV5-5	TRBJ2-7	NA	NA	CASSPPPGAHEQYF	TGTGCCAGCAGCCCACCCCCGGGTGCCCACGAGCAGTACTTC
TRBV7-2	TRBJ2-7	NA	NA	CASSLWGGGAYEQYF	TGTGCCAGCAGCTTATGGGGCGGTGGGGCCTACGAGCAGTACTTC
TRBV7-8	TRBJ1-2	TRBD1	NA	CASSFLTQGAGYGYTF	TGTGCCAGCAGCTTTCTGACACAGGGGGCTGGGTATGGCTACACCTTC
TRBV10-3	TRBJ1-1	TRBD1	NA	CAIVTGTGGTEAFF	TGTGCCATAGTAACCGGGACAGGGGGCACTGAAGCTTTCTTT
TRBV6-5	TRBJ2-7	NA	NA	CASSPAGVDEQYF	TGTGCCAGCAGTCCCGCGGGTGTCGACGAGCAGTACTTC
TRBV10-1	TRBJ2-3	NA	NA	CASSASRDTQYF	TGCGCCAGCAGTGCTAGCCGAGATACGCAGTATTTT
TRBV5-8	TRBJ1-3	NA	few	CASSLMVLWNTIYF	TGTGCCAGCAGCTTGATGGTGCTTTGGAACACCATATATTTT
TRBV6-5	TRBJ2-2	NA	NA	CASSYSARANTGELFF	TGTGCCAGCAGTTACTCAGCCAGGGCGAACACCGGGGAGCTGTTTTTT
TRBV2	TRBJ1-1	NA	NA	CASSTDGNTEAFF	TGTGCCAGCAGTACCGACGGGAACACTGAAGCTTTCTTT
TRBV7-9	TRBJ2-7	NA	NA	CASSLGGAGYEQYF	TGTGCCAGCAGCTTAGGGGGGGCCGGTTACGAGCAGTACTTC
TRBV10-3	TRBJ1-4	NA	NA	CAISPGPGVINEKLFF	TGTGCCATCAGCCCAGGCCCTGGTGTGATTAATGAAAAACTGTTTTTT
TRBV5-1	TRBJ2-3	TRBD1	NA	CASSPRTGLSAQYF	TGCGCCAGCAGCCCCAGGACAGGGTTAAGTGCGCAGTATTTT
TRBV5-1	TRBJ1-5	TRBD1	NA	CASSFRQGGQPQHF	TGCGCCAGCAGCTTCCGACAGGGTGGTCAGCCCCAGCATTTT
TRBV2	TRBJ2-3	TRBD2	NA	CASRKTSGVIDTQYF	TGTGCCAGCAGGAAGACTAGCGGGGTTATAGATACGCAGTATTTT
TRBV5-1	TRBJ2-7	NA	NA	CASSLEGRASSYEQYF	TGCGCCAGCAGCTTGGAGGGCAGGGCCAGCTCCTACGAGCAGTACTTC
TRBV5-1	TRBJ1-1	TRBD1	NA	CASSLATGGMNTEAFF	TGCGCCAGCAGCTTGGCGACAGGGGGAATGAACACTGAAGCTTTCTTT
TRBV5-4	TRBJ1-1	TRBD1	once	CASSGGQDTEAFF	TGTGCCAGCAGTGGGGGACAGGACACTGAAGCTTTCTTT
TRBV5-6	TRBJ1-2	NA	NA	CASSLRYGYTF	TGTGCCAGCAGCCTGAGGTATGGCTACACCTTC
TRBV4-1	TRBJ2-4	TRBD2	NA	CASSQDSGRGVPKGNIQYF	TGCGCCAGCAGCCAAGATTCGGGGCGGGGGGTTCCGAAGGGAAACATTCAGTACTTC
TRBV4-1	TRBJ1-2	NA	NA	CASSQGVDGYSGYTF	TGCGCCAGCAGCCAAGGGGTGGACGGTTATTCTGGCTACACCTTC
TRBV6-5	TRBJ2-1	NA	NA	CASTATYNEQFF	TGTGCCAGCACTGCGACTTACAATGAGCAGTTCTTC
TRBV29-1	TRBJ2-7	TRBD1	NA	CSVVGGQGAPPYEQYF	TGCAGCGTTGTAGGGGGACAGGGGGCTCCCCCCTACGAGCAGTACTTC
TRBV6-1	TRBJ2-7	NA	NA	CASSEIGGHYEQYF	TGTGCCAGCAGTGAAATCGGGGGCCACTACGAGCAGTACTTC
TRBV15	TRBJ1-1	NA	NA	CATSRDIGSMNTEAFF	TGTGCCACCAGCAGAGATATCGGGTCGATGAACACTGAAGCTTTCTTT
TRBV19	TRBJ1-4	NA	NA	CASSMVAVGATNEKLFF	TGTGCCAGTAGTATGGTGGCCGTTGGGGCAACTAATGAAAAACTGTTTTTT
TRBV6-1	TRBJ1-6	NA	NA	CASILLPNSPLHF	TGTGCCAGCATCTTACTTCCGAATTCACCCCTCCACTTT
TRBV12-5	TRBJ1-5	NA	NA	CASGSNQPQHF	TGTGCTAGTGGTAGCAATCAGCCCCAGCATTTT
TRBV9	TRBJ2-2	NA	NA	CASSVSGTGELFF	TGTGCCAGCAGCGTTTCAGGGACCGGGGAGCTGTTTTTT
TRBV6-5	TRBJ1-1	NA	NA	CASSYGAEAFF	TGTGCCAGCAGTTACGGTGCCGAAGCTTTCTTT
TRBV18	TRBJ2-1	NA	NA	CASSLFAGEGYNEQFF	TGTGCCAGCTCACTTTTCGCAGGGGAGGGATACAATGAGCAGTTCTTC
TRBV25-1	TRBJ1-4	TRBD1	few	CASSAGGGNEKLFF	TGTGCCAGCAGTGCAGGGGGGGGGAATGAAAAACTGTTTTTT
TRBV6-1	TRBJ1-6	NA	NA	CASSAPAGSYNSPLHF	TGTGCCAGCAGTGCCCCGGCAGGTTCCTATAATTCACCCCTCCACTTT
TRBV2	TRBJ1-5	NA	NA	CASRLRAVGNQPQHF	TGTGCCAGCAGACTCAGGGCAGTGGGGAACCAGCCCCAGCATTTT
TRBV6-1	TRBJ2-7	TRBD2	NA	CASGGGSSYEQYF	TGTGCCAGCGGCGGGGGTAGCTCCTACGAGCAGTACTTC
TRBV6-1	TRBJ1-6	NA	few	CASSGLGRDYNSPLHF	TGTGCCAGCAGTGGCCTTGGACGGGACTATAATTCACCCCTCCACTTT
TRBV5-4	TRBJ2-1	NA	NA	CASSLGGFGASSYNEQFF	TGTGCCAGCAGCTTGGGGGGATTTGGGGCTAGCTCCTACAATGAGCAGTTCTTC
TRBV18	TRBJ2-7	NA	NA	CASSHRNEYEQYF	TGTGCCAGCTCACACAGGAATGAATACGAGCAGTACTTC
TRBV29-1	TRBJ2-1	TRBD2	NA	CSVSGTNLYNEQFF	TGCAGCGTTTCTGGGACTAACCTCTACAATGAGCAGTTCTTC
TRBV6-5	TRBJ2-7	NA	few	CASRRNYEQYF	TGTGCCAGCAGGCGGAATTACGAGCAGTACTTC
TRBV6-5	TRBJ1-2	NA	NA	CASSPGLGYTF	TGTGCCAGCAGTCCGGGACTCGGCTACACCTTC
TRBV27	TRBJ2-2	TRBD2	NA	CASSLMGAGGRTGELFF	TGTGCCAGCAGTTTAATGGGAGCGGGGGGGCGAACCGGGGAGCTGTTTTTT
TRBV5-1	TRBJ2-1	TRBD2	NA	CASSLESGGADEQFF	TGCGCCAGCAGCTTGGAGAGCGGGGGGGCCGATGAGCAGTTCTTC
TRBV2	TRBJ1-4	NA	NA	CASAGVGGEKLFF	TGTGCCAGCGCGGGGGTTGGCGGGGAAAAACTGTTTTTT
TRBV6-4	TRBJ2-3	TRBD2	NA	CASSETSGGADTQYF	TGTGCCAGCAGTGAGACTAGCGGGGGGGCAGATACGCAGTATTTT
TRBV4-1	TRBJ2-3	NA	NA	CASSQENPDTQYF	TGCGCCAGCAGCCAGGAGAATCCAGATACGCAGTATTTT
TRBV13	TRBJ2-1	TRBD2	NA	CASRKSAGGLLYEQFF	TGTGCCAGCAGAAAGTCAGCGGGGGGGCTCCTTTATGAGCAGTTCTTC
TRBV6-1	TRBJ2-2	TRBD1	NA	CASSNRGLNTGELFF	TGTGCCAGCAGCAACAGGGGGCTGAACACCGGGGAGCTGTTTTTT
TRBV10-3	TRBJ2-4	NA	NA	CAPGPPERDF	TGTGCCCCCGGCCCCCCTGAGAGGGACTTC
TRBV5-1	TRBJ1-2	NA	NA	CASSLVGSGDGYTF	TGCGCCAGCAGCTTGGTTGGGAGCGGTGATGGCTACACCTTC
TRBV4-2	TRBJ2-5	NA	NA	CASSRDGPTDYLETQYF	TGTGCCAGCAGCCGAGACGGGCCTACGGACTACTTAGAGACCCAGTACTTC
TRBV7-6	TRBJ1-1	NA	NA	CASSPAGGPNTEAFF	TGTGCCAGCAGCCCCGCCGGCGGCCCGAACACTGAAGCTTTCTTT
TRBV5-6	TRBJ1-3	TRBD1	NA	CASSLDRDSSGNTIYF	TGTGCCAGCAGCTTGGACCGGGACAGCTCTGGAAACACCATATATTTT
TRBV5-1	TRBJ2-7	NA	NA	CASSLITGNYEQYF	TGCGCCAGCAGCTTAATCACAGGGAACTACGAGCAGTACTTC
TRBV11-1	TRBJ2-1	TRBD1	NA	CASSPGQGYNEQFF	TGTGCCAGCAGCCCGGGACAGGGCTACAATGAGCAGTTCTTC
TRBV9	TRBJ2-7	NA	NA	CASSVEGSSYEQYF	TGTGCCAGCAGCGTAGAAGGTAGTTCCTACGAGCAGTACTTC
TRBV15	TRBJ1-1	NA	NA	CATSLGRNEAFF	TGTGCCACCAGCCTAGGACGTAACGAGGCTTTCTTT
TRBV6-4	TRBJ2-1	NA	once	CASSGSYLNNEQFF	TGTGCCAGCAGTGGTAGCTACTTGAACAATGAGCAGTTCTTC